This T cell receptor (beta chain) is from a study of blood T cells in healthy people across ages. As for the study in general: Template switching recovered approximately one barcoded beta molecule for every two T cells. Points from the study as a whole: It was not possible, with unsorted PBMCs, to conclusively compare naive and antigen-experienced cells.

There are a few counts of this clonotype. Its specificity is unknown. The germline gives CDR1 MNHEY, CDR2 SMNVEV (reference sequence). Between the trimmed V and J ends, which lost 7 bases and 1 base, there was a span of 14 bases. The CDR3 is made up of 15 amino acids. The authors ran a second PCR of roughly 6 to 12 cycles using a sample-barcoded 5' primer and a J-beta primer mix. Every molecule of cDNA carried a tag from a template-switch adaptor with 12 random nucleotides. One entry per CDR3 protein, called by TCRdb with MiXCR from the 5' RACE reads. This table holds hundreds of thousands of distinct CDR3 sequences, about 61% found once.

The V and J genes are TRBV27 and TRBJ2-1; D ambiguous. The clonotype originates from a man aged 40-49 years in good health. Input material: blood. The CDR3 sequence is CASTPSGSSYNEQFF. The CDR3 bases are TGTGCCAGCACCCCCTCAGGCAGTTCCTACAATGAGCAGTTCTTC.